Shown below are 16 T cell receptor beta chains from a single sample sequenced in a study of blood T cells in healthy people across ages. Through a sample-barcoded 5' primer and a J-beta primer mix, a second PCR was run for roughly 6 to 11 cycles. Via MiXCR, TCRdb re-called the 5' RACE reads, giving one row per CDR3 protein. The table shows 1 million to 1.2 million distinct CDR3 sequences, with 35% to 40% occurring only once. The sequenced sample consisted of blood. These receptors were taken from a man aged 18 to 30 in good health.

On this clonotype itself: This sequence may be a read error, since a much larger clone differs from it by one base. J is TRBJ2-5 and V is TRBV29-1, with D perhaps TRBD2 (7 bases). The CDR3 length is 16 residues. Germline V gene lookup returns CDR1 SQVTM and CDR2 ANQGSEA. The ends were cut back, 0 bases at V and 11 bases at J, with 25 bases in the middle. The DNA for the CDR3 is TGCAGCGTTGAAGATAGGGGGGGACCCCCTGGGGATGAGCAGTACTTC. As protein: CSVEDRGGPPGDEQYF.

The chain has TRBV5-1 and TRBJ2-1; D gene unclear. The V end lost 0 bases, the J end lost 2 bases, and 12 bases lay between the germline ends. This CDR3 spans 16 amino acids. The germline V gene encodes CDR1 SGHRS and CDR2 YFSETQ. Written as DNA, the CDR3 is TGCGCCAGCAGCTTGGCCAGTTTTACAGCCTACAATGAGCAGTTCTTC. Its translation is CASSLASFTAYNEQFF.

V usage is TRBV15 and J usage is TRBJ2-7; unclear D gene. V shed 6 bases and J shed 12 bases, with 15 bases lying between them. Germline V gives CDR1 LNHNV, CDR2 YYDKDF (reference sequence). The CDR3 totals 11 residues. This CDR3 reads CATSAQETRYF. In nucleotides, the CDR3 is TGTGCCACCAGTGCTCAAGAGACCCGGTACTTC.

Of note for this clonotype: One end of the junction varies from germline; a read error may be responsible. The chain joins TRBV5-1 to TRBJ2-2; the D gene could be TRBD1 or TRBD2 (5 bases each). This CDR3 spans 15 amino acids. CDR1 and CDR2 (germline): SGHRS, YFSETQ. CDR3 protein: CASSLVRGNTRELFF. In DNA, the CDR3 is TGCGCCAGCAGCTTGGTGAGGGGAAACACCAGGGAGCTGTTTTTT.

V gene TRBV20-1 combines with J gene TRBJ1-1; D unclear. Trimming left V 0 bases short and J 7 bases short, with 15 bases between. This CDR3 has 14 amino acids. Germline V gene sequence: CDR1 DFQATT, CDR2 SNEGSKA (reference sequence). The chain's CDR3 is CSARDPGGGLEAFF. CDR3 DNA sequence: TGCAGTGCTAGAGATCCCGGAGGAGGCCTTGAAGCTTTCTTT.

This clonotype appeared a few times. The J gene is TRBJ1-2, the V gene TRBV5-6; maybe TRBD1 (5 bases). Germline V gene data show CDR1 as SGHDT and CDR2 as YYEEEE. This CDR3 is 11 amino acids long. V lost 0 bases and J lost 13, with 10 bases in between. Here the CDR3 reads CASSLAGFVTF. The CDR3 DNA reads as TGTGCCAGCAGCTTGGCAGGGTTCGTCACCTTC. The full variable domain, with the rest looked up from reference TRBV5-6 and TRBJ1-2, is DAGVTQSPTHLIKTRGQQVTLRCSPKSGHDTVSWYQQALGQGPQFIFQYYEEEERQRGNFPDRFSGHQFPNYSSELNVNALLLGDSALYLCASSLAGFVTFGSGTRLTVV.

The J gene is TRBJ1-3, the V gene TRBV6-1, with D hard to call. The ends were cut back, 4 bases at V and 0 bases at J, with 13 bases in the middle. This CDR3 spans 16 amino acids. CDR1 is MNHNS and CDR2 is SASEGT in the germline V gene. The CDR3 DNA reads TGTGCCAGCAGTGGAAGGTCCCCGAGCTCTGGAAACACCATATATTTT. Amino acids: CASSGRSPSSGNTIYF.

The V gene is TRBV6-2 or TRBV6-3, the J gene TRBJ2-7; 12 positions match TRBD2. The tail of the sequence fits TRBJ2-5 better, so the J call may be wrong. Germline V gene lookup returns CDR1 MNHEY and CDR2 SVGEGT. The CDR3 sequence is 16 residues long. The CDR3 loop is CASSYGLAGGLETQYF. The DNA of the CDR3 is TGTGCCAGCAGTTATGGGCTAGCGGGGGGGCTTGAGACCCAGTACTTC.

The chain recombines TRBV3-1 with TRBJ1-1; no definite D call. V lost 4 bases and J lost 9, with 9 bases in between. There are 11 residues in the CDR3. CDR1 is LGHDT, CDR2 YNNKEL, per germline (reference sequence). The CDR3 is CASSPGKKAFF. CDR3 nucleotides: TGTGCCAGCAGCCCCGGGAAGAAAGCTTTCTTT. Variable domain in full (rest from reference TRBV3-1 and TRBJ1-1): DTAVSQTPKYLVTQMGNDKSIKCEQNLGHDTMYWYKQDSKKFLKIMFSYNNKELIINETVPNRFSPKSPDKAHLNLHINSLELGDSAVYFCASSPGKKAFFGQGTRLTVV.

This clonotype was detected a few times. The V and J genes are TRBV6-6 and TRBJ1-2; D gene uncertain. The CDR3 has 15 residues. V dropped 2 bases and J dropped 0 bases, with 10 bases sitting between them. CDR1 is MNHNY and CDR2 is SVGAGI in the germline V gene (reference sequence). CDR3 DNA: TGTGCCAGCAGTTACAGTGACACTGCTAACTATGGCTACACCTTC. Translating gives CASSYSDTANYGYTF.

In nucleotides, the CDR3 is TGTGCCAGCAGTACAGAAGAAGGCTACACCTTC. This encodes CASSTEEGYTF. V and J are TRBV6-6 and TRBJ1-2; no firm D call. The CDR3 has 11 amino acids. Germline loops: CDR1 MNHNY, CDR2 SVGAGI (reference sequence). Trimming stripped 5 bases from V and 8 bases from J, with 9 bases between.

The chain links TRBV10-3 to TRBJ2-7, with TRBD1 as a possible D gene (5 bases). The V end lost 7 bases, the J end lost 1 base, and 11 bases lay between the germline ends. In germline, CDR1 is ENHRY, CDR2 SYGVKD. The CDR3 sequence is 13 residues long. The CDR3 here is CAIKGQGSYEQYF. The CDR3 bases are TGTGCCATCAAAGGCCAGGGATCCTACGAGCAGTACTTC.

The V and J genes are TRBV7-2 and TRBJ1-1; D gene ambiguous. Trimming left V 7 bases short and J 4 bases short, with 13 bases between. The CDR3 runs to 13 residues. CDR1 and CDR2 (germline): SGHTA, FQGNSA. CDR3 sequence: CASTKWAGTEAFF. In DNA, the CDR3 is TGTGCCAGCACCAAGTGGGCAGGCACTGAAGCTTTCTTT. The variable domain in full, completed from reference TRBV7-2 and TRBJ1-1, reads GAGVSQSPSNKVTEKGKDVELRCDPISGHTALYWYRQSLGQGLEFLIYFQGNSAPDKSGLPSDRFSAERTGGSVSTLTIQRTQQEDSAVYLCASTKWAGTEAFFGQGTRLTVV.

This clonotype was observed a single time. The genes are TRBV2 and TRBJ2-6; TRBD2 might be the D (6 bases). The CDR3 has 15 residues. The germline CDR1 and CDR2 sequences are SNHLY and FYNNEI. CDR3 protein: CTVSGKSSGANVLTF. The CDR3 DNA reads as TGTACGGTTAGCGGTAAAAGCTCTGGGGCCAACGTCCTGACTTTC.

The chain employs TRBV12-3 or TRBV12-4 and TRBJ2-4; tentatively, D is TRBD1 (6 bases). The closer fit of TRBJ2-7 to the DNA end suggests the J call may be wrong. The CDR3 length is 13 residues. The CDR3 DNA follows: TGTGCCAGCAGGGGGGACACTGTCTACGAGCAGTACTTC. Amino acids: CASRGDTVYEQYF.

This chain links TRBV29-1 with TRBJ2-1; perhaps TRBD2 as D (5 bases). Between the trimmed V and J ends, which lost 6 bases and 2 bases, there was a span of 11 bases. The CDR3 is 13 residues long. The germline V gene encodes CDR1 SQVTM and CDR2 ANQGSEA. CDR3 DNA sequence: TGCAGCGTGATGGAGGTTCCCTACAATGAGCAGTTCTTC. Translation gives CSVMEVPYNEQFF.